The 27 T cell receptor beta chains below were found in one sample sequenced in a study of T-cell memory formation after mild COVID-19. One entry per CDR3 protein, called by TCRdb with MiXCR from the 5' RACE reads. The table records roughly 240,000 distinct CDR3 sequences, roughly 14% of them present only once. Sequencing used PBMCs or a T cell subset sorted from them (not recorded which). Receptor source: an adult woman who had mild COVID-19 (a few samples of this study predate the infection). Cell type and time point are not known.

The chain joins TRBV12-3 or TRBV12-4 to TRBJ1-2; weak D call: TRBD1 (5 bases). The germline V and J ends were trimmed by 6 bases and 4 bases, with 9 bases remaining between them. The CDR3 is made up of 12 amino acids. This chain's CDR3 is CASSSTVYGYTF. CDR3 nucleotides: TGTGCCAGCAGCTCGACAGTCTATGGCTACACCTTC.

This clonotype has more than one count but fewer than ten. The J gene is TRBJ1-2, the V gene TRBV30; D is ambiguous. Germline V gene lookup returns CDR1 GTSNPN and CDR2 SVGIG (reference sequence). Trimming shortened V by 6 bases and J by 5 bases, and 7 bases separated the two germline ends. The CDR3 is 10 amino acids. The CDR3 sequence: CACRRYGYTF. CDR3 nucleotides: TGTGCCTGCAGAAGATATGGCTACACCTTC. Looking up the rest from reference TRBV30 and TRBJ1-2 gives the full variable domain: SQTIHQWPATLVQPVGSPLSLECTVEGTSNPNLYWYRQAAGRGLQLLFYSVGIGQISSEVPQNLSASRPQDRQFILSSKKLLLSDSGFYLCACRRYGYTFGSGTRLTVV.

For this clonotype: One end of the junction is discordant with germline, which a read error may explain. The chain joins TRBV3-1 to TRBJ2-1; D is possibly TRBD1 (6 bases). This CDR3 region has 14 residues. From germline, CDR1 is LGHDT and CDR2 YNNKEL (reference sequence). The CDR3 sequence: CASSQGPRSLHRVF. CDR3 coding DNA: TGTGCCAGCAGCCAAGGCCCTCGATCACTACACAGGGTCTTC.

This clonotype was counted a few times. The V and J genes are TRBV29-1 and TRBJ2-7; unclear D gene. The CDR3 sequence is 10 residues long. Germline V CDR1 and CDR2: SQVTM, ANQGSEA. Trimming pared 6 bases from V and 2 bases from J, leaving 5 bases between. CDR3 nucleotide sequence: TGCAGCGTCAGGACCTACGAGCAGTACTTC. Its protein product is CSVRTYEQYF.

The chain recombines TRBV4-3 with TRBJ2-6, with unresolved D. The V end lost 6 bases, the J end lost 1 base, and 4 bases lay between the germline ends. The CDR3 is 13 amino acids. Germline V gene sequence: CDR1 LGHNA, CDR2 YSLEER. CDR3 DNA: TGCGCCAGCAGGGAGTCTGGGGCCAACGTCCTGACTTTC. This gives the protein CASRESGANVLTF.

The rearrangement joins TRBV20-1 to TRBJ2-5; 9 bases map to TRBD2. The ends lost 3 bases at V and 5 bases at J; junction bases unmatched: 10. The CDR3 loop spans 15 amino acids. CDR1 is DFQATT and CDR2 is SNEGSKA in the germline V gene (reference sequence). DNA for the CDR3: TGCAGTGCTAGTCCCCTAGCGGGGATATGGGAGACCCAGTACTTC. Amino acid sequence: CSASPLAGIWETQYF.

This sequence joins TRBV5-1 and TRBJ1-5; D is unclear. The CDR3 extends over 14 amino acids. Germline V gives CDR1 SGHRS, CDR2 YFSETQ. V lost 0 bases and J 3 bases, leaving 7 bases between the germline ends. For the CDR3, the DNA is TGCGCCAGCAGCTTGGGTGGCATCAATCAGCCCCAGCATTTT. Its translation: CASSLGGINQPQHF.

This clonotype was seen a handful of times. The chain employs TRBV5-1 and TRBJ2-3; D is perhaps TRBD2 (6 bases). CDR1 and CDR2 from the germline V gene are SGHRS and YFSETQ. V was clipped by 1 base and J by 4 bases, with 13 bases between them. The CDR3 loop spans 15 amino acids. The CDR3 reads CASSLSQAGSDTQYF. CDR3 DNA sequence: TGCGCCAGCAGCTTGTCGCAGGCGGGGTCAGATACGCAGTATTTT.

This clonotype showed up many times. V gene TRBV6-5 combines with J gene TRBJ1-5, with no clear D. Trimming took off 0 bases at V and 10 bases at J, with 16 bases between the two ends. This CDR3 contains 15 residues. The germline gives CDR1 MNHEY, CDR2 SVGAGI. The CDR3 DNA sequence: TGTGCCAGCAGTTACTCCGGACCGGGAATCAGCCCCCAGCATTTT. Translation gives CASSYSGPGISPQHF.

This clonotype was counted ten times or more. This chain links TRBV20-1 with TRBJ2-5; possible D gene TRBD1, 6 bases. Germline V gene data show CDR1 as DFQATT and CDR2 as SNEGSKA (reference sequence). Trimming shortened V by 6 bases and J by 5 bases, and 13 bases separated the two germline ends. The CDR3 has 12 residues. The CDR3 DNA is TGCAGTGCCTCGGACAGCGCGGAGACCCAGTACTTC. Its translation is CSASDSAETQYF.

This clonotype was recorded many times. V gene TRBV7-9 combines with J gene TRBJ2-4, with 7 bases matching TRBD2. Per germline, CDR1 SEHNR and CDR2 FQNEAQ (reference sequence). The CDR3 is 13 residues long. V dropped 6 bases and J dropped 7; count of bases not matched to a gene: 6. CDR3 bases: TGTGCCAGCAGGGGAGGGGCCGCCAACATTCAGTACTTC. Its translation: CASRGGAANIQYF.

This clonotype showed up just a few times. The chain recombines TRBV6-6 with TRBJ1-2, with 9 nucleotides matching TRBD1. V shed 4 bases, J shed 5 bases, and the junction held 11 bases outside the gene matches. The CDR3 contains 16 residues. Germline V CDR1 and CDR2: MNHNY, SVGAGI (reference sequence). Here the CDR3 DNA reads TGTGCCAGCAGTTTCCAGACTGAGACAGGGGGATATGGCTACACCTTC. This codes for CASSFQTETGGYGYTF.

The V and J genes are TRBV5-1 and TRBJ1-6, with a weak D call TRBD1 (5 bases). The V gene's germline CDR1 is SGHRS and CDR2 YFSETQ. V lost 0 bases to trimming and J lost 3 bases, with 7 bases between them. The CDR3 runs 15 residues. The CDR3 DNA sequence: TGCGCCAGCAGCTTGGAGGGGCACTATAATTCACCCCTCCACTTT. Its translation: CASSLEGHYNSPLHF. Filled out from reference TRBV5-1 and TRBJ1-6, the complete variable domain reads KAGVTQTPRYLIKTRGQQVTLSCSPISGHRSVSWYQQTPGQGLQFLFEYFSETQRNKGNFPGRFSGRQFSNSRSEMNVSTLELGDSALYLCASSLEGHYNSPLHFGNGTRLTVT.

This rearrangement joins TRBV2 to TRBJ1-5; no reliable D call. This CDR3 region has 14 residues. Trimming stripped 5 bases from V and 1 base from J, with 9 bases between. The V gene's germline CDR1 is SNHLY and CDR2 FYNNEI. CDR3 nucleotide sequence: TGTGCCAGCAGTTTTTCGCGGAGCAATCAGCCCCAGCATTTT. It yields the protein CASSFSRSNQPQHF.

The chain joins TRBV20-1 to TRBJ1-3; D remains ambiguous. Trimming removed 1 base from V and 4 bases from J, with 11 bases in between. The CDR3 is made up of 14 amino acids. The germline CDR1 and CDR2 sequences are DFQATT and SNEGSKA (reference sequence). The CDR3: CSARVWTGGNTIYF. In DNA form, the CDR3 reads TGCAGTGCTAGAGTCTGGACGGGGGGAAACACCATATATTTT.

This chain links TRBV2 with TRBJ2-3; either TRBD1 or TRBD2 may fit D (5 bases each). Deletions cut 3 bases from V and 0 bases from J, with 10 bases between. The CDR3 extends over 15 amino acids. The germline gives CDR1 SNHLY, CDR2 FYNNEI. The CDR3 reads CASSEGRTSTDTQYF. DNA for the CDR3: TGTGCCAGCAGTGAGGGACGAACTAGCACAGATACGCAGTATTTT.

The V call is TRBV29-1, the J call TRBJ1-1; D not resolved. Trimming took 5 bases from V and 0 from J, leaving 13 bases between them. The CDR3 has 14 amino acids. Germline V CDR1 and CDR2: SQVTM, ANQGSEA. CDR3 sequence reads: CSVLGSWLNTEAFF. DNA of the CDR3: TGCAGCGTTCTGGGGTCCTGGCTGAACACTGAAGCTTTCTTT.

V is TRBV6-2 or TRBV6-3 and J is TRBJ2-7; D might be TRBD1 (5 bases). The germline V and J ends were trimmed by 2 bases and 3 bases, with 11 bases remaining between them. CDR3 length: 14 amino acids. Germline V gene data show CDR1 as MNHEY and CDR2 as SVGEGT. CDR3 coding DNA: TGTGCCAGCAGTTACCAGGGCGAGGTCTACGAGCAGTACTTC. It is translated as CASSYQGEVYEQYF.

This clonotype was seen a few times. The chain combines TRBV12-3 or TRBV12-4 with TRBJ2-5; 9 bases line up with TRBD2. This CDR3 is built from 15 residues. V gave up 4 bases and J gave up 7 bases; unmatched junction bases: 10. The CDR3 DNA reads as TGTGCCAGCAGTTCCGAGGTTAGCGGGAGCCGGACCCAGTACTTC. Its protein product is CASSSEVSGSRTQYF.

This clonotype has just a few counts. The CDR3 DNA follows: TGTGCCAGCAGTTCCATAGCGGGATCGAAAAATGAGCAGTTCTTC. Translating it yields CASSSIAGSKNEQFF. The rearrangement uses TRBV7-9 and TRBJ2-1, with 8 bases that match TRBD2. The CDR3 is made up of 15 amino acids. V lost 6 bases to trimming and J lost 7 bases; unmatched junction nucleotides: 11. The V gene's germline CDR1 is SEHNR and CDR2 FQNEAQ (reference sequence).

This clonotype was recorded a few times. This sequence joins TRBV5-1 and TRBJ2-1; 7 positions match TRBD1. Germline V gene data show CDR1 as SGHRS and CDR2 as YFSETQ. The CDR3 length is 13 residues. Trimming at V came to 9 bases and at J to 8 bases, leaving 11 bases not matched to a gene. The CDR3 DNA follows: TGCGCCACAGGAGTGACAGGGTCGGATGAGCAGTTCTTC. Residues: CATGVTGSDEQFF.

Of note for this clonotype: A much larger clone lies one base from this, so it may be a read error. The DNA for the CDR3 is TGCGCCAGCAGCTTGATGCTTCCCGGGGAGCTGTCTTTT. It specifies CASSLMLPGELSF. The chain links TRBV5-1 to TRBJ2-2; tentatively, D is TRBD2 (5 bases). CDR1 and CDR2 from the germline V gene are SGHRS and YFSETQ. The CDR3 loop spans 13 amino acids.

This rearrangement joins TRBV9 to TRBJ2-2; D may be TRBD1 or TRBD2 (6 bases each). V was shortened by 3 bases and J by 4 bases, with 16 bases between the two germline ends. The CDR3 is made up of 16 amino acids. Germline V lookup: CDR1 SGDLS, CDR2 YYNGEE. The CDR3 DNA reads TGTGCCAGCAGCGAGGGGGGTAGGACCCTCACCGGGGAGCTGTTTTTT. Translation: CASSEGGRTLTGELFF.

This chain joins TRBV2 and TRBJ2-3, with D possibly TRBD2 on 6 matching bases. V was trimmed by 5 bases and J by 6 bases, leaving 12 bases between them. The CDR3 is 13 amino acids. CDR1 is SNHLY and CDR2 is FYNNEI in the germline V gene. CDR3 bases: TGTGCCAGCAGTAGGGCAGGGAGGGATACGCAGTATTTT. Amino acids: CASSRAGRDTQYF.

There are many counts of this clonotype. The chain recombines TRBV4-3 with TRBJ2-3, with D unclear. V lost 2 bases and J lost 4, with 7 bases in between. This CDR3 has 13 amino acids. Per the germline V gene, CDR1 is LGHNA and CDR2 is YSLEER. The CDR3 here is CASSQNAPDTQYF. The CDR3, as DNA: TGCGCCAGCAGCCAAAACGCGCCAGATACGCAGTATTTT.

The chain couples TRBV20-1 to TRBJ2-1; D is possibly TRBD1 (6 bases). This CDR3 has 16 residues. V gave up 2 bases and J gave up 7 bases, with 21 bases separating them. Germline values: CDR1 DFQATT, CDR2 SNEGSKA (reference sequence). Written as DNA, the CDR3 is TGCAGTGCTAGAACCTCCACAGGGATCGGTTCGAATGAGCAGTTCTTC. As protein: CSARTSTGIGSNEQFF.

This chain uses TRBV27 with TRBJ1-1; D is possibly TRBD1 (5 bases). The CDR3 runs 18 residues. V lost 1 base and J 6 bases, leaving 24 bases between the germline ends. Germline V gene lookup returns CDR1 MNHEY and CDR2 SMNVEV (reference sequence). CDR3 bases: TGTGCCAGCAGTTTATGGGGCGGTGCTGAACAGGTTATCTCTGAAGCTTTCTTT. It specifies CASSLWGGAEQVISEAFF.